This T cell receptor (beta chain) was recovered during a study of PD-L1 blockade in urothelial cancer. Generated by immunoSEQ multiplex PCR, the TCRdb table keeps only in-frame clones and is missing some. The data show 50,000 or so clones, about 82% seen once. The CDR3 loop spans 16 amino acids. Looked up from germline, CDR1 is SGHRS and CDR2 is YFSETQ. V dropped 6 bases and J dropped 3; count of bases not matched to a gene: 14. The time point denotes: pretreatment peripheral blood. The material sequenced was PBMCs, taken around atezolizumab (anti-PD-L1) treatment. V usage is TRBV5-1 and J usage is TRBJ1-1; 7 bases match TRBD1. The sequence came from a man aged 55-75 years with urothelial cancer. The CDR3 sequence: CASTREGARDYTEAFF. CDR3 nucleotides: TGCGCCAGCACCCGGGAGGGGGCGCGGGATTACACTGAAGCTTTCTTT.